This T cell receptor beta chain was recovered during a study of blood T cell repertoires in COVID-19. The CDR3 sequence is 15 residues long. V dropped 4 bases and J dropped 0 bases, with 10 bases sitting between them. Germline CDR1 reads LNHNV; CDR2 reads YYDKDF (reference sequence). The repertoire was sequenced with immunoSEQ multiplex PCR; TCRdb's copy has only in-frame clones and lacks some. The sample gives tens of thousands of clones, 85% to 90% of which show up once; roughly 25% is in the top ten. This receptor was identified in a human donor in a cohort sampled during active COVID-19. V is TRBV15 and J is TRBJ1-3; D possibly corresponds to TRBD1 (6 bases). Sample: peripheral blood. CDR3 protein: CATSIGGRSGNTIYF. In DNA form, the CDR3 reads TGTGCCACCAGCATTGGGGGCCGCTCTGGAAACACCATATATTTT.